The following is a T cell receptor (beta chain) sequence with its context. What it recognizes is unknown. Clinical Activity Scores of at least 3, NOSPECS grades of at least 4 and durations under 3 months characterized ophthalmopathy patients. This entry is derived from a study of T cells in Graves' hyperthyroidism and ophthalmopathy. The V gene end was trimmed by 5 bases and the J gene end by 8 bases; junction bases not matched to a gene: 18. This CDR3 is 18 amino acids long. Germline-derived CDR1 and CDR2 are MNHNS and SASEGT. Overall study findings and caveats: The model's output predicted ophthalmopathy at a median of about 6.5 months prior to onset. Ophthalmopathy could be told apart from stable hyperthyroidism with a 13 V-J model.

From RNA transcripts, TCR beta CDR3 regions were amplified. HTBI primers were the set used in a first-round RT-PCR of the TCR CDR3. TCRdb used MiXCR to reprocess the multiplex PCR reads, holding one entry per CDR3 protein. The sample shows around 600,000 distinct CDR3 sequences, approximately 15% of them seen only once. Sequencing input: blood. The chain has TRBV6-1 and TRBJ2-4; 10 bases match TRBD1. The clonotype originates from a woman aged 18-35 years with Graves' ophthalmopathy. The CDR3 sequence: CASSYSEPGQGSIDIQYF. Written as DNA, the CDR3 is TGTGCCAGCAGTTATTCTGAACCGGGACAGGGGTCTATAGACATTCAGTACTTC.